This T cell receptor beta chain was identified in a study of CD8+CD57+ T cells in acquired aplastic anemia. Study context: DNA from sorted CD4+ and CD8+ cells averaged approximately 2.9 ug. Study-wide results and limits: Researchers report that fewer than 35 CD8+ CDR3 sequences appeared in both patients and controls.

Sequencing was done on patients that had shown CD8+CD57+ cell expansion by flow cytometry. Severe acquired aplastic anemia was the diagnosis recorded for all patients. TCR beta VDJ and CDR3 profiles were obtained from a genomic DNA template. TCRdb re-analysed the reads in MiXCR, keeping a single row per CDR3 protein. The data show hundreds of thousands of distinct CDR3 sequences, approximately 32% seen once. This clonotype turned up a few times. The antigen remains unidentified. The CDR3 runs 12 residues. Trimming cost V 5 bases and J 4 bases, with 9 bases left between them. Germline V gene lookup returns CDR1 MNHEY and CDR2 SVGEGT.

The clonotype was recovered from a human donor with aplastic anemia. The sequenced material came from sorted CD4+, CD8+, or CD8+CD57+ T cells (not recorded which) from PBMCs. The rearrangement uses TRBV6-2 or TRBV6-3 and TRBJ2-7; no clear D. The CDR3 DNA sequence: TGTGCCAGCAGTGGTTGGAGATACGAGCAGTACTTC. Protein: CASSGWRYEQYF.